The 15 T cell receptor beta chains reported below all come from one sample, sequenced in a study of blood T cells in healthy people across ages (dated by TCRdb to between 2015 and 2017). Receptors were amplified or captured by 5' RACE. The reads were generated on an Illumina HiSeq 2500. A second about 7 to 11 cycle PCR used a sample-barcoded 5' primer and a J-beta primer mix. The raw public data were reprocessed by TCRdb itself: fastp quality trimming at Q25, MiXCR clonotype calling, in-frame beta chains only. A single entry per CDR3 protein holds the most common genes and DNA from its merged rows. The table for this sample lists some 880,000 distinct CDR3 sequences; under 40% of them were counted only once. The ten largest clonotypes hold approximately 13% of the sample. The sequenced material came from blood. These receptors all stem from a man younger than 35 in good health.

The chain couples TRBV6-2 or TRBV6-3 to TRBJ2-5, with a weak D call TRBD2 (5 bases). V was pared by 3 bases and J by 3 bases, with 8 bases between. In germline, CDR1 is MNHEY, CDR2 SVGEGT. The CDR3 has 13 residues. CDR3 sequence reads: CASSYDYKETQYF. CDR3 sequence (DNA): TGTGCCAGCAGTTATGACTATAAAGAGACCCAGTACTTC.

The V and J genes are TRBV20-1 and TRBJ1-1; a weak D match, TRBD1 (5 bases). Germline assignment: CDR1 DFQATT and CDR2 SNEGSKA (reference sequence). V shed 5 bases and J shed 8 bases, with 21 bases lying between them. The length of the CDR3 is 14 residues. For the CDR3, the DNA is TGCAGTGCTGCGAGGACAATATTGGGGCAGGAAGCTTTCTTT. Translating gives CSAARTILGQEAFF.

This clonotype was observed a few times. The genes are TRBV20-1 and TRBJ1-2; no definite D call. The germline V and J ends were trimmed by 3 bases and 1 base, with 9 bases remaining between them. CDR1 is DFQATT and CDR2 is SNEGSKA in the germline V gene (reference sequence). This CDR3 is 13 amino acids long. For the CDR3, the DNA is TGCAGTGCTAGTCTCTTCAGTAACTATGGCTACACCTTC. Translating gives CSASLFSNYGYTF.

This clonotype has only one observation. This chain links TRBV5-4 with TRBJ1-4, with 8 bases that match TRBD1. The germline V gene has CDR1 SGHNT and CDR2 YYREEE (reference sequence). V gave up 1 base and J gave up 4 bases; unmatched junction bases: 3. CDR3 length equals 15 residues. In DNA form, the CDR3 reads TGTGCCAGCAGCTTGAAGACAGGGGTTAATGAAAAACTGTTTTTT. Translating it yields CASSLKTGVNEKLFF.

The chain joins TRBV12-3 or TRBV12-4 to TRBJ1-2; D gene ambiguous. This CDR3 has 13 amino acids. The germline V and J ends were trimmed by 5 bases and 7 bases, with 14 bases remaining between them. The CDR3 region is CASSAYGTAGYTF. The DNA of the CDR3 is TGTGCCAGCAGTGCCTACGGTACGGCTGGCTACACCTTC.

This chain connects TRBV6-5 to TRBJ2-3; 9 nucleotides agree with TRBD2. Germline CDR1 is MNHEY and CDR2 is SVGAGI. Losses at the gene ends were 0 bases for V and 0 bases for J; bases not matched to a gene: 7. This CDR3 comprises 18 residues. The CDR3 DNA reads TGTGCCAGCAGTTACTCAGGCGGGGGGGGAACTAGCACAGATACGCAGTATTTT. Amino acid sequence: CASSYSGGGGTSTDTQYF.

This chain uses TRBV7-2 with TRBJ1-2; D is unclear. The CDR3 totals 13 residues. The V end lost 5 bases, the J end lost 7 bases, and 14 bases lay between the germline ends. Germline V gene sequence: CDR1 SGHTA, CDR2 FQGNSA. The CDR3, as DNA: TGTGCCAGCAGCCCAAGCCGGATGAGTGGCTACACCTTC. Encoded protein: CASSPSRMSGYTF.

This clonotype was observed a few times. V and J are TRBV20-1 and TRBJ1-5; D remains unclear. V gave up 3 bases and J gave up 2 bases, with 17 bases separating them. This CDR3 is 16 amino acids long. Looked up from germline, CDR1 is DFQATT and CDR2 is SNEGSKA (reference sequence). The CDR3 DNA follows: TGCAGTGCTAGTGAGGGAGGGATCCGGGGCAATCAGCCCCAGCATTTT. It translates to CSASEGGIRGNQPQHF.

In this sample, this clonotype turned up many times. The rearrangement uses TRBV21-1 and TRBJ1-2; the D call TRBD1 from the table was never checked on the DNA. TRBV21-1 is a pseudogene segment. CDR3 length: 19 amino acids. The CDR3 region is CASSPRTARDRGLPWGYTF. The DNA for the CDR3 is TGTGCCAGCAGCCCACGCACCGCCCGGGACAGGGGTCTTCCGTGGGGCTACACCTTC.

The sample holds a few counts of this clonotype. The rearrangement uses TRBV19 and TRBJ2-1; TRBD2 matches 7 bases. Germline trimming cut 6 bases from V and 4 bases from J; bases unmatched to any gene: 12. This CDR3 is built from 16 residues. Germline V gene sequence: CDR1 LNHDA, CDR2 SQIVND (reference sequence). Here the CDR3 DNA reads TGTGCCAGTAGATCAAACCGGGACTACCAGTACAATGAGCAGTTCTTC. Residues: CASRSNRDYQYNEQFF.

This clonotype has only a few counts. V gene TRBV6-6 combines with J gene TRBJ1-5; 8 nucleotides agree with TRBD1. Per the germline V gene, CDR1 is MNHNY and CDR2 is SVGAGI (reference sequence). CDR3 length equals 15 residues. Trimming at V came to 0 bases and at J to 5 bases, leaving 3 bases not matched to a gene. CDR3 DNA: TGTGCCAGCAGTTACTCGCACAGGGGGGATCAGCCCCAGCATTTT. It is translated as CASSYSHRGDQPQHF.

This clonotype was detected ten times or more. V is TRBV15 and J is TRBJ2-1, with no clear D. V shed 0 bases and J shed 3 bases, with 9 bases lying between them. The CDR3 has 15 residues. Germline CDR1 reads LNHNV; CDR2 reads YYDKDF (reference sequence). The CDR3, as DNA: TGTGCCACCAGCAGAGATAAGTCCAGCTACAATGAGCAGTTCTTC. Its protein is CATSRDKSSYNEQFF.

The chain's CDR3 is CSAGTSGSYEQYF. CDR3 bases: TGCAGTGCTGGGACTAGCGGCTCCTACGAGCAGTACTTC. The J gene is TRBJ2-7, the V gene TRBV20-1; 11 nucleotides line up with TRBD2. The CDR3 extends over 13 amino acids. Per germline, CDR1 DFQATT and CDR2 SNEGSKA (reference sequence). J gave up 0 bases and V 5 bases, and 0 bases lay outside the gene matches.

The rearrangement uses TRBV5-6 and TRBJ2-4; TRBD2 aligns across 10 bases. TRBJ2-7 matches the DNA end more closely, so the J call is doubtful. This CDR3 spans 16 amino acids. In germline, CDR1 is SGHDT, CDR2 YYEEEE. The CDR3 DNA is TGTGCCAGCAGCTCTACGACTACTAGCGGGATCGACGAGCAGTACTTC. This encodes CASSSTTTSGIDEQYF.

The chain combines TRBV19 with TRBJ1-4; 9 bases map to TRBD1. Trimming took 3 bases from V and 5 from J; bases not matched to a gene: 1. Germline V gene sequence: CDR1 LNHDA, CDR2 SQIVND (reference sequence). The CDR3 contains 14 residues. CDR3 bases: TGTGCCAGTAGTATTGGACAGGGGAATGAAAAACTGTTTTTT. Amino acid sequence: CASSIGQGNEKLFF.